These 19 T cell receptor beta chains came from one sample sequenced in a study of T cell repertoires in cytomegalovirus infection. MiXCR, run by TCRdb on the reads, gives a single entry per CDR3 protein. The sample yields hundreds of thousands of distinct CDR3 sequences, roughly a third seen once. The sample taken for sequencing was PBMCs. All receptors derive from a human donor in good health (CMV status not recorded). Some clones in this sample may be carry-over from other donors' samples.

The chain carries TRBV2 and TRBJ1-5, with D unclear. This CDR3 is built from 14 residues. The germline V gene has CDR1 SNHLY and CDR2 FYNNEI. The V end was cut by 4 bases, the J end by 3 bases, with 10 bases between. CDR3 in amino acids: CASSVVDSNQPQHF. CDR3 bases: TGTGCCAGCAGTGTGGTGGACTCCAATCAGCCCCAGCATTTT.

The rearrangement joins TRBV20-1 to TRBJ2-7, with 8 bases aligning to TRBD1. The germline V gene has CDR1 DFQATT and CDR2 SNEGSKA (reference sequence). V was pared by 6 bases and J by 3 bases, with 13 bases of the junction left unmatched. The CDR3 totals 15 residues. This CDR3 reads CSANYGQGPLYEQYF. As DNA, the CDR3 is TGCAGTGCCAACTACGGACAGGGTCCTCTCTACGAGCAGTACTTC.

The V and J genes are TRBV12-3 or TRBV12-4 and TRBJ2-7; 7 bases match TRBD2. Trimming cost V 3 bases and J 5 bases; bases outside gene matches: 1. The CDR3 runs 12 residues. The CDR3 region is CASSFGRHEQYF. The CDR3 DNA reads TGTGCCAGCAGTTTCGGGAGGCACGAGCAGTACTTC.

This clonotype was counted only a few times. At one end the junction does not follow the germline gene, possibly because of a read error. This chain links TRBV3-1 with TRBJ1-2, with 7 bases identical to TRBD1. The CDR3 sequence is 10 residues long. The germline CDR1 and CDR2 sequences are LGHDT and YNNKEL (reference sequence). The CDR3: CASSGRGSPF. CDR3 in DNA: TGTGCCAGCAGCGGCAGGGGGAGCCCGTTC. Full variable domain (rest looked up from reference TRBV3-1 and TRBJ1-2): DTAVSQTPKYLVTQMGNDKSIKCEQNLGHDTMYWYKQDSKKFLKIMFSYNNKELIINETVPNRFSPKSPDKAHLNLHINSLELGDSAVYFCASSGRGSPFGSGTRLTVV.

This clonotype was counted between two and nine times. The gene calls are TRBV7-6 and TRBJ1-3, with D possibly being TRBD1 (5 bases). Germline CDR1 is SGHVS and CDR2 is FNYEAQ. This CDR3 is built from 17 residues. V was trimmed by 2 bases and J by 5 bases, leaving 19 bases between them. The CDR3 DNA reads TGTGCCAGCAGCTTAAAACCCCTGACAGTCGGGAGAAACACCATATATTTT. This gives the protein CASSLKPLTVGRNTIYF. Full variable domain (outside the CDR3, taken from reference TRBV7-6 and TRBJ1-3): GAGVSQSPRYKVTKRGQDVALRCDPISGHVSLYWYRQALGQGPEFLTYFNYEAQQDKSGLPNDRFSAERPEGSISTLTIQRTEQRDSAMYRCASSLKPLTVGRNTIYFGEGSWLTVV.

This clonotype was seen a handful of times. The genes are TRBV6-1 and TRBJ2-2, with a possible D match to TRBD2 (7 bases). Trimming stripped 8 bases from V and 5 bases from J, with 15 bases between. This CDR3 has 14 amino acids. The germline CDR1 and CDR2 sequences are MNHNS and SASEGT. This CDR3 reads CASEREGGTGELFF. CDR3 nucleotide sequence: TGTGCCAGCGAGAGGGAGGGGGGGACCGGGGAGCTGTTTTTT.

A word on this clonotype: The junction differs from germline at one of its ends, possibly a read error. V is TRBV12-3 or TRBV12-4 and J is TRBJ1-1; D may be TRBD1 (5 bases). The CDR3 is made up of 14 amino acids. The CDR3 nucleotides read TGTGCCAGCAGTATCCGGACCCTCGGGGCAGCCCCGCAATTT. Its translation is CASSIRTLGAAPQF.

This clonotype was observed at least ten times. V gene TRBV29-1 combines with J gene TRBJ1-5; 8 bases fit TRBD1. Germline values: CDR1 SQVTM, CDR2 ANQGSEA. This CDR3 is 16 amino acids long. The J segment lost 1 base and the V segment lost 6 bases, leaving 11 bases of the junction unmatched. The chain's CDR3 is CSVINPDRVSNQPQHF. The CDR3 coding sequence is TGCAGCGTAATAAACCCGGACAGGGTGAGCAATCAGCCCCAGCATTTT.

This chain uses TRBV20-1 with TRBJ2-1, with no clear D. V gave up 0 bases and J gave up 1 base, with 13 bases separating them. Germline values: CDR1 DFQATT, CDR2 SNEGSKA (reference sequence). This CDR3 has 16 amino acids. CDR3 coding DNA: TGCAGTGCTAGAGACCCCATTAGTGGGTCCTACAATGAGCAGTTCTTC. It codes for CSARDPISGSYNEQFF.

This clonotype has only a few counts. V is TRBV19 and J is TRBJ1-1; D call uncertain. The CDR3 covers 15 residues. Germline V gene lookup returns CDR1 LNHDA and CDR2 SQIVND (reference sequence). The ends were cut back, 4 bases at V and 1 base at J, with 13 bases in the middle. The DNA for the CDR3 is TGTGCCAGTAGTACGGGGTCCGAGGCGAACACTGAAGCTTTCTTT. Its protein product is CASSTGSEANTEAFF.

On this clonotype: Possible read error: a much larger clone is one base away. This chain links TRBV7-2 with TRBJ1-2; D is unclear. This CDR3 comprises 13 residues. The ends were cut back, 9 bases at V and 4 bases at J, with 15 bases in the middle. CDR1 is SGHTA and CDR2 is FQGNSA in the germline V gene. CDR3 sequence reads: CARGRTEIYGYTF. The CDR3 DNA reads as TGTGCCAGGGGCAGAACCGAAATCTATGGCTACACCTTC.

J is TRBJ2-3 and V is TRBV5-5, with 7 bases identical to TRBD2. The junction had 6 bases not matched to a gene; V was cut back by 2 bases and J by 0 bases. Per germline, CDR1 SGHKS and CDR2 YYEKEE (reference sequence). This CDR3 has 16 amino acids. The CDR3 bases are TGTGCCAGCAGCTTTAGCTTCGGGGGGAGCACAGATACGCAGTATTTT. Translating gives CASSFSFGGSTDTQYF. Using reference TRBV5-5 and TRBJ2-3 for the parts outside the CDR3, the full variable domain is DAGVTQSPTHLIKTRGQQVTLRCSPISGHKSVSWYQQVLGQGPQFIFQYYEKEERGRGNFPDRFSARQFPNYSSELNVNALLLGDSALYLCASSFSFGGSTDTQYFGPGTRLTVL.

This clonotype occurred once. The chain combines TRBV10-3 with TRBJ1-1; 8 nucleotides line up with TRBD1. This CDR3 is 14 amino acids long. V gave up 3 bases and J gave up 1 base; unmatched junction bases: 1. CDR1 and CDR2 (germline): ENHRY, SYGVKD. DNA of the CDR3: TGTGCCATCAGTGACGGACAGGGGAACACTGAAGCTTTCTTT. It encodes CAISDGQGNTEAFF.

The chain employs TRBV6-5 and TRBJ1-4; the D gene is possibly TRBD1 (5 bases). CDR3 size: 15 residues. CDR1 is MNHEY, CDR2 SVGAGI, per germline. The V and J ends lost 7 bases and 8 bases respectively, with 20 bases between them. CDR3 residues: CASKISNQGNEKLFF. CDR3 DNA: TGTGCCAGCAAAATTTCGAACCAGGGAAACGAAAAACTGTTTTTT.

The chain joins TRBV10-3 to TRBJ2-1; 9 bases are a match to TRBD2. The CDR3 runs to 16 residues. Germline lookup yields CDR1 ENHRY and CDR2 SYGVKD. Trimming at V came to 10 bases and at J to 5 bases, leaving 15 bases not matched to a gene. Here the CDR3 reads CATRYGPLAGNNEQFF. CDR3 DNA: TGTGCCACCCGTTACGGGCCCCTAGCGGGGAACAATGAGCAGTTCTTC.

The chain joins TRBV5-1 to TRBJ2-3; D possibly uses TRBD1 or TRBD2 (5 bases each). CDR3 length equals 16 residues. The V gene's germline CDR1 is SGHRS and CDR2 YFSETQ. The germline V and J ends were trimmed by 0 bases and 9 bases, with 20 bases remaining between them. The CDR3 nucleotides are TGCGCCAGCAGCTTGGAGGCCGGGACCACTATTGAGACGCAGTATTTT. It translates to CASSLEAGTTIETQYF.

At least ten counts were recorded for this clonotype. This chain joins TRBV7-2 and TRBJ2-3; 12 nucleotides match TRBD2. Germline-derived CDR1 and CDR2 are SGHTA and FQGNSA. With 4 bases clipped from V and 1 base from J, the junction kept 6 bases outside the gene matches. The CDR3 spans 17 residues. The CDR3 DNA reads as TGTGCCAGCAGCTACTGGACTAGCGGGGACCGCACAGATACGCAGTATTTT. Encoded protein: CASSYWTSGDRTDTQYF.

Worth noting for this clonotype: One junction end disagrees with the germline gene, perhaps due to a read error. This chain links TRBV19 with TRBJ1-1; a weak D match, TRBD1 (5 bases). The CDR3 extends over 14 amino acids. Germline assignment: CDR1 LNHDA and CDR2 SQIVND (reference sequence). The CDR3 bases are TGTGCCAGTAGTACTGAAGGGGTGAACAATGAAGCTTTCTTT. Protein product: CASSTEGVNNEAFF.

This clonotype was seen a handful of times. This chain joins TRBV12-3 or TRBV12-4 and TRBJ2-5; possibly TRBD1 or TRBD2 for D (5 bases each). Trimming shortened V by 5 bases and J by 4 bases, and 17 bases separated the two germline ends. There are 15 residues in the CDR3. The CDR3 DNA reads as TGTGCCAGCAGTAACCATATCCGGGGCCGAGAGACCCAGTACTTC. It translates to CASSNHIRGRETQYF.